One and the same sample provided the 23 T cell receptor beta chains below, sequenced in a study of blood T cell repertoires in COVID-19. This table comes from immunoSEQ multiplex PCR, and its TCRdb copy is limited to in-frame clones, with some not included. The sample comprises roughly 100,000 clones, approximately 83% of which are singletons, and roughly 4.5% rests with the top ten. The specimen was peripheral blood. The receptors originated from a man in his fifties or sixties with acute or convalescent COVID-19.

A few counts support this clone. The V call is TRBV27, the J call TRBJ2-7; 10 nucleotides line up with TRBD1. Germline lookup yields CDR1 MNHEY and CDR2 SMNVEV (reference sequence). The CDR3 extends over 14 amino acids. With V trimmed by 4 bases and J by 5 bases, 5 bases remained unmatched. The CDR3 nucleotides are TGTGCCAGCAGTTCGGGACAGGGGCACCACGAGCAGTACTTC. Protein sequence: CASSSGQGHHEQYF.

The sample holds one count of this clone. The chain couples TRBV6-5 to TRBJ1-1; no definite D call. The CDR3 has 13 residues. V lost 2 bases, J lost 7 bases, and 11 bases lay in between. In germline, CDR1 is MNHEY, CDR2 SVGAGI. CDR3 nucleotide sequence: TGTGCCAGCAGTTACGAGGATAAGGATGAAGCTTTCTTT. Its protein product is CASSYEDKDEAFF.

This CDR3 is CASSYGTGDDYEQYF. In DNA, the CDR3 is TGTGCCAGCAGCTACGGGACAGGGGATGACTACGAGCAGTACTTC. V gene TRBV6-5 combines with J gene TRBJ2-7; 10 bases fit TRBD1. Germline CDR1 and CDR2: MNHEY and SVGAGI. The V segment lost 6 bases and the J segment 3 bases; nucleotides outside the gene matches: 8. CDR3 length: 15 residues.

This clone was observed once. The genes are TRBV6-5 and TRBJ1-1; D unresolved. The V end was cut by 6 bases, the J end by 2 bases, with 16 bases between. The CDR3 spans 15 residues. Germline V gene lookup returns CDR1 MNHEY and CDR2 SVGAGI. CDR3 nucleotides: TGTGCCAGCAGCCACTGGGCAGGTCGTAACACTGAAGCTTTCTTT. It yields the protein CASSHWAGRNTEAFF.

This clone occurred once. This chain joins TRBV2 and TRBJ2-2; TRBD1 matches 10 bases. CDR3 length equals 15 residues. Germline loops: CDR1 SNHLY, CDR2 FYNNEI. The junction had 1 base not matched to a gene; V was cut back by 4 bases and J by 2 bases. The CDR3 reads CASSGQGANTGELFF. The CDR3 nucleotides are TGTGCCAGCAGTGGACAGGGGGCTAACACCGGGGAGCTGTTTTTT.

The chain carries TRBV3-1 (or the pseudogene TRBV3-2) and TRBJ2-7; D may be TRBD1 (6 bases). The length of the CDR3 is 12 residues. V lost 3 bases and J lost 6, with 9 bases in between. Looked up from germline, CDR1 is LGHDT and CDR2 is YNNKEL (reference sequence). CDR3 sequence reads: CASSHPDSEQYF. For the CDR3, the DNA is TGTGCCAGCAGCCACCCGGACAGCGAGCAGTACTTC.

The chain joins TRBV13 to TRBJ1-1, with TRBD1 as a possible D gene (5 bases). V lost 5 bases to trimming and J lost 4 bases, with 14 bases between them. Germline CDR1 reads PRHDT; CDR2 reads FYEKMQ (reference sequence). This CDR3 contains 14 residues. The DNA of the CDR3 is TGTGCCAGCAGCCCCCAGCAGGGTGGCACTGAAGCTTTCTTT. Protein: CASSPQQGGTEAFF.

This clone was observed a few times. The chain couples TRBV6-5 to TRBJ2-7; 7 bases are a match to TRBD1. Trimming removed 6 bases from V and 5 bases from J; junction bases left unmatched: 10. Germline CDR1 MNHEY, CDR2 SVGAGI. This CDR3 has 14 residues. The CDR3 sequence is CASRATGYSDEQYF. CDR3 nucleotide sequence: TGTGCCAGCAGAGCGACAGGGTATTCGGACGAGCAGTACTTC.

The chain recombines TRBV6-5 with TRBJ2-1; 13 nucleotides line up with TRBD2. The CDR3 covers 14 residues. With 9 bases clipped from V and 5 bases from J, the junction kept 4 bases outside the gene matches. Looked up from germline, CDR1 is MNHEY and CDR2 is SVGAGI. The CDR3 loop is CASGTSGTHNEQFF. The CDR3 DNA reads as TGTGCCAGTGGGACTAGCGGGACACACAATGAGCAGTTCTTC.

CDR3 sequence: CASSLASGNYNEQFF. The CDR3 nucleotides are TGTGCCAGCAGCTTGGCTAGCGGAAATTACAATGAGCAGTTCTTC. The V and J genes are TRBV7-2 and TRBJ2-1, with 7 bases that match TRBD2. The CDR3 sequence is 15 residues long. V gave up 3 bases and J gave up 4 bases; unmatched junction bases: 6. Germline CDR1 and CDR2: SGHTA and FQGNSA.

The genes are TRBV27 and TRBJ2-6; D unclear. This CDR3 has 16 residues. Germline V gene data show CDR1 as MNHEY and CDR2 as SMNVEV (reference sequence). V shed 2 bases and J shed 0 bases, with 8 bases lying between them. In DNA, the CDR3 is TGTGCCAGCAGTTTAGGCAGAACCTCTGGGGCCAACGTCCTGACTTTC. The encoded protein is CASSLGRTSGANVLTF. Using reference TRBV27 and TRBJ2-6 for the parts outside the CDR3, the full variable domain is EAQVTQNPRYLITVTGKKLTVTCSQNMNHEYMSWYRQDPGLGLRQIYYSMNVEVTDKGDVPEGYKVSRKEKRNFPLILESPSPNQTSLYFCASSLGRTSGANVLTFGAGSRLTVL.

This clone has a single count. The V and J genes are TRBV10-1 and TRBJ2-1; D gene ambiguous. From germline, CDR1 is WNHNN and CDR2 SYGVQD (reference sequence). Trimming removed 2 bases at V and 7 bases at J, with 9 bases between. The CDR3 covers 13 residues. CDR3 region: CASSESPRNEQFF. The CDR3 DNA follows: TGCGCCAGCAGTGAGAGTCCCCGGAATGAGCAGTTCTTC.

The rearrangement uses TRBV28 and TRBJ2-1; 7 bases map to TRBD2. V trimming: 2 bases; J trimming: 13 bases; junction bases outside the gene matches: 5. The germline V gene has CDR1 MDHEN and CDR2 SYDVKM. The CDR3 is 12 residues long. The DNA of the CDR3 is TGTGCCAGCAGTTTACTAGCGGTTCGTCAGTTCTTC. Protein sequence: CASSLLAVRQFF.

The V gene is TRBV6-6, the J gene TRBJ1-1, with D hard to call. This CDR3 has 11 residues. Germline V gene data show CDR1 as MNHNY and CDR2 as SVGAGI (reference sequence). The V end lost 8 bases, the J end lost 6 bases, and 10 bases lay between the germline ends. CDR3 DNA: TGTGCCAGCGGCTCGCGGGCTGAAGCTTTCTTT. Protein product: CASGSRAEAFF.

The chain employs TRBV18 and TRBJ2-2; the match to TRBD2 covers 11 bases. Looked up from germline, CDR1 is KGHSH and CDR2 is LQKENI. The V segment lost 4 bases and the J segment 0 bases; nucleotides outside the gene matches: 13. The CDR3 has 20 residues. This CDR3 reads CASSLGTGTSGISNTGELFF. The CDR3 DNA reads TGTGCCAGCTCACTAGGGACGGGGACTAGCGGCATTTCGAACACCGGGGAGCTGTTTTTT.

The chain joins TRBV3-1 (or the pseudogene TRBV3-2) to TRBJ2-6, with D maybe TRBD1 (6 bases). Trimming shortened V by 3 bases and J by 2 bases, and 11 bases separated the two germline ends. The CDR3 is 16 residues long. The germline V gene has CDR1 LGHDT and CDR2 YNNKEL (reference sequence). Written as DNA, the CDR3 is TGTGCCAGCAGCCACACTACAGGGACTGGGGCCAACGTCCTGACTTTC. Translating gives CASSHTTGTGANVLTF.

The chain recombines TRBV5-4 with TRBJ2-5; D might be TRBD1 (6 bases). Germline-derived CDR1 and CDR2 are SGHNT and YYREEE (reference sequence). The CDR3 consists of 14 residues. V lost 5 bases and J 5 bases, leaving 16 bases between the germline ends. CDR3 protein: CASRIAGARETQYF. In DNA, the CDR3 is TGTGCCAGCAGGATAGCAGGGGCGCGGGAGACCCAGTACTTC. Drawing the rest from reference TRBV5-4 and TRBJ2-5, the complete variable domain is ETGVTQSPTHLIKTRGQQVTLRCSSQSGHNTVSWYQQALGQGPQFIFQYYREEENGRGNFPPRFSGLQFPNYSSELNVNALELDDSALYLCASRIAGARETQYFGPGTRLLVL.

V usage is TRBV6-5 and J usage is TRBJ2-4; weak D call: TRBD1 (5 bases). Germline CDR1 is MNHEY and CDR2 is SVGAGI. This CDR3 region has 13 residues. Trimming took off 8 bases at V and 3 bases at J, with 11 bases between the two ends. CDR3 nucleotides: TGTGCCAGCTGGGGCATATTCAAAAACATTCAGTACTTC. This translates into CASWGIFKNIQYF.

The V gene is TRBV7-9, the J gene TRBJ2-7; D is undetermined. The CDR3 contains 12 residues. Trimming removed 5 bases from V and 6 bases from J, with 11 bases in between. Germline lookup yields CDR1 SEHNR and CDR2 FQNEAQ (reference sequence). In DNA form, the CDR3 reads TGTGCCAGCAGCGAGAAAGTCGGCGAGCAGTACTTC. It encodes CASSEKVGEQYF.

The V and J genes are TRBV24-1 and TRBJ2-2, with D perhaps matching TRBD2 (5 bases). V was clipped by 0 bases and J by 6 bases, with 13 bases between them. CDR3 length: 16 residues. The germline V gene has CDR1 KGHDR and CDR2 SFDVKD. The CDR3 spells CATSDLEGPSAGELFF. As DNA, the CDR3 is TGTGCCACCAGTGATTTGGAGGGCCCTTCGGCCGGGGAGCTGTTTTTT.

The rearrangement joins TRBV6-6 to TRBJ2-1; 14 nucleotides align to TRBD2. CDR1 and CDR2 from the germline V gene are MNHNY and SVGAGI (reference sequence). V lost 5 bases, J lost 2 bases, and 2 bases stayed unmatched. This CDR3 has 16 residues. The DNA of the CDR3 is TGTGCCAGCAGTCGACTAGCGGGGGGGACCTACAATGAGCAGTTCTTC. Protein product: CASSRLAGGTYNEQFF.

The chain couples TRBV27 to TRBJ1-4; TRBD1 matches 12 bases. The CDR3 runs to 18 residues. Germline lookup yields CDR1 MNHEY and CDR2 SMNVEV (reference sequence). Trimming took 6 bases from V and 0 from J; bases not matched to a gene: 8. CDR3 amino acids: CASREGQGAFATNEKLFF. CDR3 sequence (DNA): TGTGCCAGCAGAGAGGGACAGGGGGCCTTTGCAACTAATGAAAAACTGTTTTTT. Supplemented by reference TRBV27 and TRBJ1-4, the full variable domain reads EAQVTQNPRYLITVTGKKLTVTCSQNMNHEYMSWYRQDPGLGLRQIYYSMNVEVTDKGDVPEGYKVSRKEKRNFPLILESPSPNQTSLYFCASREGQGAFATNEKLFFGSGTQLSVL.

The chain joins TRBV9 to TRBJ2-2; 7 bases align to TRBD2. The CDR3 has 15 amino acids. CDR1 is SGDLS and CDR2 is YYNGEE in the germline V gene. The trim removed 3 bases at V and 4 bases at J, leaving 6 bases unmatched. CDR3 in amino acids: CASSAGGTVTGELFF. In nucleotides, the CDR3 is TGTGCCAGCAGCGCCGGGGGGACGGTCACCGGGGAGCTGTTTTTT.